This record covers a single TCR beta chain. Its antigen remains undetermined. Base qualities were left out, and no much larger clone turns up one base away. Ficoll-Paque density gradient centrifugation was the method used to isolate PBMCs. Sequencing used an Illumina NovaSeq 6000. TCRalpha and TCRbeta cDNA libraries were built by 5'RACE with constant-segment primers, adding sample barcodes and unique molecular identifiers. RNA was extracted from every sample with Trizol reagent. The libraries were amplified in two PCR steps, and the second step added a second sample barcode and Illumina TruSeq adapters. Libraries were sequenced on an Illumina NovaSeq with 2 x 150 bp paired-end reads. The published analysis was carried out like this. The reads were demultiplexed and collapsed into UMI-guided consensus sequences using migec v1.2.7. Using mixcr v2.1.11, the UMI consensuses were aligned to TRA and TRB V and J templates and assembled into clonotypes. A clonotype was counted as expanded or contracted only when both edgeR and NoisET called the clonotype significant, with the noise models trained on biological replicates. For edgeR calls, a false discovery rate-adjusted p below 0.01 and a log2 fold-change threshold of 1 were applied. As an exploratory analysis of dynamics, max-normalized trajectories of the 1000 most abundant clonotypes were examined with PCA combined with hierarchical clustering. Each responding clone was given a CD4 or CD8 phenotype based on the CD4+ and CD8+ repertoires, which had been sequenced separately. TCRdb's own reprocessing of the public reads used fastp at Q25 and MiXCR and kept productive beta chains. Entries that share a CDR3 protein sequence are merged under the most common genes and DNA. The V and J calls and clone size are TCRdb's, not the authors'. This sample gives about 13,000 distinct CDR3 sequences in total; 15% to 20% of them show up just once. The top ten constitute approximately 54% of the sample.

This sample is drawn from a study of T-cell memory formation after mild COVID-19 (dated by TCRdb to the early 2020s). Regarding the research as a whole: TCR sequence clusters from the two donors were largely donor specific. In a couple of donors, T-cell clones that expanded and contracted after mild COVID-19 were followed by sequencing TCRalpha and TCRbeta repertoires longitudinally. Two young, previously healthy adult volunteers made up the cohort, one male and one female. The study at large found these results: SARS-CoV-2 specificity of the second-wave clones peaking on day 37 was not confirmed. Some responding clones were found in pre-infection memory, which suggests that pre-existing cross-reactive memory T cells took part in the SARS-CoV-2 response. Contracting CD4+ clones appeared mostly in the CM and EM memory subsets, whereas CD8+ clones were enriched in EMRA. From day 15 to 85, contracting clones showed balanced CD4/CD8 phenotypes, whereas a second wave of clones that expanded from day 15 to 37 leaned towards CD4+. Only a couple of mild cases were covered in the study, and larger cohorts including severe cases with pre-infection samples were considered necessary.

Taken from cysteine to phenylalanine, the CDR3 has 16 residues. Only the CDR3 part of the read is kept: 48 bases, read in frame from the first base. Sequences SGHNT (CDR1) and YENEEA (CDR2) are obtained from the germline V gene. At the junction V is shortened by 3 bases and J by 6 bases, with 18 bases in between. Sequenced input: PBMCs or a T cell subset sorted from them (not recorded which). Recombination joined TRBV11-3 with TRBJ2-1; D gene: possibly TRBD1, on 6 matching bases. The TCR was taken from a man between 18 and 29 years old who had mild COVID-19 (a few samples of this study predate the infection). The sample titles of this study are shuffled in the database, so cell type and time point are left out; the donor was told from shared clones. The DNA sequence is TGTGCCAGCAGCTTCCAGGGGCTTGCCCCCTTCAATGAGCAGTTCTTC. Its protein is CASSFQGLAPFNEQFF. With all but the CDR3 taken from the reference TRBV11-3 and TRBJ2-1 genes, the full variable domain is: EAGVVQSPRYKIIEKKQPVAFWCNPISGHNTLYWYLQNLGQGPELLIRYENEEAVDDSQLPKDRFSAERLKGVDSTLKIQPAELGDSAVYLCASSFQGLAPFNEQFFGPGTRLTVL.